This record concerns one T cell receptor (beta chain) sequence. What it binds is not known. Germline loops: CDR1 LNHDA, CDR2 SQIVND (reference sequence). The CDR3 covers 13 residues. V gave up 6 bases and J gave up 0 bases, with 6 bases separating them. This sample stems from a study of multiple sclerosis patients with progressive multifocal leukoencephalopathy. Study-level findings and limits: Expanded clones at PML onset predated and persisted through natalizumab therapy.

Some clones are missing from TCRdb's copy, which holds only in-frame ones; the method was immunoSEQ multiplex PCR. The table records 25,000 to 35,000 clones, roughly 87% of them present only once. Sample time point: time of PML onset. T3 refers to blood collected at the onset of PML. The chain carries TRBV19 and TRBJ2-1; D ambiguous. This TCR was recovered from a human donor with progressive multifocal leukoencephalopathy. Sample: PBMCs, taken from a patient treated with natalizumab. The CDR3 DNA sequence: TGTGCCAGTAGCCTTTTCTCCTACAATGAGCAGTTCTTC. Translation gives CASSLFSYNEQFF.